A single sample is the source of the 10 T cell receptor beta chains below, sequenced in a study of T cells in women clearing cervical HPV infection. The assay was immunoSEQ multiplex PCR, and TCRdb's table has in-frame clones only and misses some. This sample contains 20,000 to 25,000 clones. The sequenced material came from blood buffy coat. All receptors derive from a woman between 18 and 70 years old with a cervical HPV16 infection that either progressed to CIN3+ or cleared (not recorded which).

Turning to this clone: From the germline J gene comes the end of the CDR3, since the read stops 3 residues before it. The chain is built from TRBV20-1 and TRBJ1-1; 8 nucleotides match TRBD1. This CDR3 region has 15 residues. J lost 4 bases, V lost 2 bases, and 9 bases had no gene match. Germline V gene data show CDR1 as DFQATT and CDR2 as SNEGSKA (reference sequence). The CDR3: CSARPDDRGITEAFF. CDR3 DNA (partial): TGCAGTGCTAGACCCGATGACAGGGGCATCACTGAA.

Concerning this clone itself: The CDR3 goes on 3 residues after the read ends, and that part is filled in from the germline J gene. V usage is TRBV7-9 and J usage is TRBJ1-1, with a weak D call TRBD1 (5 bases). The CDR3 length is 12 residues. Germline-derived CDR1 and CDR2 are SEHNR and FQNEAQ (reference sequence). V was cut by 6 bases and J by 5 bases, with 10 bases left in between. The CDR3 DNA, read in part, is TGTGCCAGCAGGCAGACAGAAACTGAA. Protein sequence: CASRQTETE. The entire CDR3 reads CASRQTETEAFF.

In regard to this clone: The read finishes 3 residues shy of the CDR3 end, and the germline J gene is used to complete it. This sequence joins TRBV2 and TRBJ2-7, with D hard to call. The CDR3 covers 13 residues. V lost 8 bases to trimming and J lost 0 bases, with 11 bases between them. Germline lookup yields CDR1 SNHLY and CDR2 FYNNEI. CDR3 sequence reads: CASGGQFSYEQYF. CDR3 bases read: TGTGCCAGCGGTGGGCAGTTCTCCTACGAG. Variable domain in full (rest from reference TRBV2 and TRBJ2-7): EPEVTQTPSHQVTQMGQEVILRCVPISNHLYFYWYRQILGQKVEFLVSFYNNEISEKSEIFDDQFSVERPDGSNFTLKIRSTKLEDSAMYFCASGGQFSYEQYFGPGTRLTVT.

Notes on this clone: The sequenced fragment ends 3 residues before the CDR3 boundary, so the rest is inferred from the germline J gene. V gene TRBV6-4 combines with J gene TRBJ2-1, with D hard to call. Trimming pared 0 bases from V and 4 bases from J, leaving 19 bases between. The germline V gene encodes CDR1 MRHNA and CDR2 SNTAGT. This CDR3 is 18 amino acids long. CDR3 bases read: TGTGCCAGCAGTGACTCATTTATGCTTCGGGTTTTTTACAATGAG. Residues: CASSDSFMLRVFYNE. The entire CDR3 protein reads CASSDSFMLRVFYNEQFF.

For this clone: The read finishes 3 residues shy of the CDR3 end, and the germline J gene is used to complete it. The chain has TRBV6-2 or TRBV6-3 and TRBJ2-3; 9 bases match TRBD2. The CDR3 totals 16 residues. Looked up from germline, CDR1 is MNHEY and CDR2 is SVGEGT. Unmatched junction bases numbered 12, after V lost 6 bases and J lost 5 bases. The CDR3 sequence: CASSPGVAGVGDTQYF. CDR3 bases read: TGTGCCAGCAGCCCCGGGGTAGCGGGAGTAGGAGATACG.

Remarks on this clone: The read terminates 3 residues ahead of where the CDR3 ends, so the germline J gene completes it. V is TRBV20-1 and J is TRBJ1-1; TRBD1 matches 11 bases. The CDR3 is 13 amino acids. Germline lookup yields CDR1 DFQATT and CDR2 SNEGSKA (reference sequence). V lost 5 bases and J lost 5; bases outside the gene matches: 4. CDR3 amino acids: CSAAGTGGTEAFF. Partial CDR3 DNA: TGCAGTGCTGCTGGGACAGGGGGGACTGAA.

Concerning this clone: Coverage ceases 3 residues before the CDR3 finishes, and the germline J gene fills in the end. The chain recombines TRBV20-1 with TRBJ2-2; 7 bases align to TRBD1. The CDR3 length is 19 residues. Germline CDR1 is DFQATT and CDR2 is SNEGSKA (reference sequence). Partial CDR3 DNA: TGCAGTGCTTGTTCTCCAGGGGGACGGTGGTTAGGAGCTAATGAAAAG. It is translated as CSACSPGGRWLGANEK. The whole CDR3 sequence is CSACSPGGRWLGANEKLFF.

Remarks on this clone: The missing CDR3 end, 3 residues past where the read stops, is filled in from the germline J gene. The chain combines TRBV13 with TRBJ1-5; possibly TRBD1 for D (6 bases). Germline CDR1 is PRHDT and CDR2 is FYEKMQ (reference sequence). CDR3 length: 15 residues. Trimming stripped 2 bases from V and 2 bases from J, with 10 bases between. CDR3 bases read: TGTGCCAGCAGCTTATCCCGACAGGGCAATCAGCCC. Protein sequence: CASSLSRQGNQP. The whole CDR3 region reads CASSLSRQGNQPQHF.

Concerning this clone: The read finishes 3 residues shy of the CDR3 end, and the germline J gene is used to complete it. This chain joins TRBV30 and TRBJ2-4, with D perhaps matching TRBD2 (5 bases). The length of the CDR3 is 13 residues. From germline, CDR1 is GTSNPN and CDR2 SVGIG (reference sequence). Partial CDR3 DNA: TGTGCCTGGAGTAGCGGCGGCAAAACGGGT. Protein sequence: CAWSSGGKTG. The full CDR3 sequence reads CAWSSGGKTGQYF.

Note on this clone: The read halts 3 residues ahead of the CDR3 end, with the missing end drawn from the germline J gene. V and J are TRBV2 and TRBJ1-1, with D perhaps TRBD1 (5 bases). This CDR3 is built from 11 residues. Germline-derived CDR1 and CDR2 are SNHLY and FYNNEI. The CDR3 bases that were read are TGTGCCAGCAGTGTGGAGGGGGAA. It translates to CASSVEGE. The full CDR3 is CASSVEGEAFF.